The 25 T cell receptor beta chains reported below all come from one sample, sequenced in a study of post-analysis software for immune sequencing data. Regarding the study as a whole: TRBV5-6, TRBV5-1 and TRBV20-1 belonged to a set of roughly five TRBV segments that were more frequent in patients than controls.

Included in the TCR beta cDNA libraries were unique molecular identifiers. TCRdb used MiXCR to reprocess the PCR reads, holding one entry per CDR3 protein. This sample carries hundreds of thousands of distinct CDR3 sequences, approximately 60% of them seen once, and the ten largest clones take around 11%. These TCRs are of unknown antigen specificity. Sequenced input: blood. The receptors originated from a girl aged 2-10 years with multiple sclerosis.

V and J are TRBV20-1 and TRBJ1-5, with D unclear. The CDR3 is 14 amino acids. In germline, CDR1 is DFQATT, CDR2 SNEGSKA (reference sequence). The V gene lost 3 bases and the J gene lost 2 bases, with 11 bases spanning the gap. The CDR3 sequence is CSASRPEGNQPQHF. DNA of the CDR3: TGCAGTGCTAGTAGGCCCGAGGGCAATCAGCCCCAGCATTTT.

The chain employs TRBV7-2 and TRBJ2-1; D is possibly TRBD2 (6 bases). The germline CDR1 and CDR2 sequences are SGHTA and FQGNSA. CDR3 size: 15 residues. Trimming removed 1 base at V and 9 bases at J, with 16 bases between. CDR3 sequence: CASSLGGKFGGEQFF. In DNA, the CDR3 is TGTGCCAGCAGCTTAGGAGGGAAGTTCGGGGGTGAGCAGTTCTTC. The whole variable domain, filled in from reference TRBV7-2 and TRBJ2-1, reads GAGVSQSPSNKVTEKGKDVELRCDPISGHTALYWYRQSLGQGLEFLIYFQGNSAPDKSGLPSDRFSAERTGGSVSTLTIQRTQQEDSAVYLCASSLGGKFGGEQFFGPGTRLTVL.

The chain uses TRBV6-1 and TRBJ2-1; tentative D call: TRBD2 (6 bases). Trimming stripped 6 bases from V and 2 bases from J, with 11 bases between. Germline CDR1 MNHNS, CDR2 SASEGT. CDR3 length: 14 residues. This CDR3 reads CASRPGLPYNEQFF. The DNA for the CDR3 is TGTGCCAGCAGGCCGGGACTCCCCTACAATGAGCAGTTCTTC.

This sequence joins TRBV12-3 or TRBV12-4 and TRBJ1-2, with 8 bases aligning to TRBD1. Losses at the gene ends were 3 bases for V and 8 bases for J; bases not matched to a gene: 8. This CDR3 contains 14 residues. The CDR3 DNA is TGTGCCAGCAGTTTTTCAGGGGGCCCTTTGGGCTACACCTTC. Translation gives CASSFSGGPLGYTF.

The DNA of the CDR3 is TGCGCCAGCAGCCGGACAGCGTTCACAGATACGCAGTATTTT. Its protein product is CASSRTAFTDTQYF. This chain uses TRBV4-1 with TRBJ2-3; possibly TRBD1 for D (6 bases). CDR1 is MGHRA and CDR2 is YSYEKL in the germline V gene. Trimming removed 4 bases at V and 2 bases at J, with 10 bases between. CDR3 length equals 14 residues.

The chain has TRBV6-6 and TRBJ2-1, with a possible D match to TRBD1 (6 bases). Trimming pared 3 bases from V and 2 bases from J, leaving 11 bases between. Looked up from germline, CDR1 is MNHNY and CDR2 is SVGAGI (reference sequence). The CDR3 has 15 amino acids. The CDR3 spells CASSYTRGAYNEQFF. CDR3 nucleotide sequence: TGTGCCAGCAGTTATACCAGGGGTGCCTACAATGAGCAGTTCTTC.

The chain recombines TRBV5-1 with TRBJ1-4; 10 bases line up with TRBD1. Germline V gene data show CDR1 as SGHRS and CDR2 as YFSETQ. CDR3 length: 15 amino acids. V shed 0 bases, J shed 8 bases, and the junction held 4 bases outside the gene matches. Written as DNA, the CDR3 is TGCGCCAGCAGCTTGGAAGGGACAGGGGCCGAAAAACTGTTTTTT. This translates into CASSLEGTGAEKLFF.

This clonotype has just a few counts. The rearrangement uses TRBV29-1 and TRBJ2-1; 10 bases are a match to TRBD2. The germline gives CDR1 SQVTM, CDR2 ANQGSEA. J gave up 1 base and V 4 bases, and 1 base lay outside the gene matches. The CDR3 contains 14 residues. The CDR3 coding sequence is TGCAGCGTTGCTAGCGGGGGATCCTACAATGAGCAGTTCTTC. Amino acids: CSVASGGSYNEQFF.

The chain has TRBV5-1 and TRBJ2-5, with D perhaps TRBD2 (5 bases). With 4 bases removed from V and 5 bases from J, the gap between germline ends came to 21 bases. The CDR3 is 16 amino acids. Germline loops: CDR1 SGHRS, CDR2 YFSETQ. DNA of the CDR3: TGCGCCAGCAGCCCTGGGAGCGGACGAAAGGCGGAGACCCAGTACTTC. Amino acids: CASSPGSGRKAETQYF.

The V call is TRBV4-3, the J call TRBJ1-2, with D maybe TRBD1 (6 bases). Looked up from germline, CDR1 is LGHNA and CDR2 is YSLEER. The CDR3 is 14 amino acids. The V and J ends lost 4 bases and 4 bases respectively, with 13 bases between them. The CDR3: CASSPRRGSYGYTF. CDR3 bases: TGCGCCAGCAGCCCCAGAAGGGGGTCCTATGGCTACACCTTC.

The chain recombines TRBV4-1 with TRBJ2-7; TRBD2 is a possible D gene (5 bases). CDR3 length: 16 amino acids. CDR1 and CDR2 from the germline V gene are MGHRA and YSYEKL. V lost 0 bases and J 3 bases, leaving 15 bases between the germline ends. Written as DNA, the CDR3 is TGCGCCAGCAGCCAAGAAGGAGGAACTGGCGGCTACGAGCAGTACTTC. It encodes CASSQEGGTGGYEQYF.

V gene TRBV11-2 combines with J gene TRBJ1-2; 7 positions match TRBD1. Germline V gives CDR1 SGHAT, CDR2 FQNNGV. The CDR3 extends over 15 amino acids. Trimming cost V 2 bases and J 4 bases; bases outside gene matches: 7. CDR3 sequence (DNA): TGTGCCAGCAGCTTAAGCGTACAGGGGACCTATGGCTACACCTTC. It codes for CASSLSVQGTYGYTF. The full variable domain, its missing parts supplied by reference TRBV11-2 and TRBJ1-2, is EAGVAQSPRYKIIEKRQSVAFWCNPISGHATLYWYQQILGQGPKLLIQFQNNGVVDDSQLPKDRFSAERLKGVDSTLKIQPAKLEDSAVYLCASSLSVQGTYGYTFGSGTRLTVV.

Comments on this clonotype: At one end, the junction sequence differs from germline, possibly due to a read error. V gene TRBV25-1 combines with J gene TRBJ2-4; TRBD1 matches at 7 bases. From germline, CDR1 is MGHDK and CDR2 SYGVNS. The CDR3 has 14 amino acids. This chain's CDR3 is CACSEDRAKNIQYF. The CDR3 DNA is TGTGCCTGCAGTGAGGACAGGGCCAAAAACATTCAGTACTTC.

J is TRBJ2-6 and V is TRBV7-2, with 11 bases fitting TRBD1. CDR1 is SGHTA, CDR2 FQGNSA, per germline. CDR3 length: 18 amino acids. The trim removed 5 bases at V and 2 bases at J, leaving 8 bases unmatched. The CDR3 here is CASSDRTGGAPGANVLTF. The DNA of the CDR3 is TGTGCCAGCAGCGATCGGACAGGGGGCGCCCCTGGGGCCAACGTCCTGACTTTC.

The rearrangement links TRBV29-1 to TRBJ2-5; 8 bases are a match to TRBD1. In germline, CDR1 is SQVTM, CDR2 ANQGSEA. Unmatched junction bases numbered 4, after V lost 5 bases and J lost 2 bases. This CDR3 is 13 amino acids long. This chain's CDR3 is CSVRQGPQETQYF. For the CDR3, the DNA is TGCAGCGTTCGACAGGGGCCACAAGAGACCCAGTACTTC.

The chain recombines TRBV20-1 with TRBJ2-1; D remains ambiguous. There are 15 residues in the CDR3. The germline V gene has CDR1 DFQATT and CDR2 SNEGSKA (reference sequence). The V end lost 5 bases, the J end lost 0 bases, and 14 bases lay between the germline ends. CDR3 protein: CSAGVTDGSYNEQFF. DNA of the CDR3: TGCAGTGCTGGAGTTACGGACGGCTCCTACAATGAGCAGTTCTTC.

In this sample, this clonotype turned up a few times. This chain connects TRBV20-1 to TRBJ2-1; D gene ambiguous. V lost 5 bases, J lost 0 bases, and 14 bases lay in between. CDR3 size: 15 residues. Germline V gene sequence: CDR1 DFQATT, CDR2 SNEGSKA (reference sequence). The DNA of the CDR3 is TGCAGTGCTCTCTCGACTGTCAACTCCTACAATGAGCAGTTCTTC. It is translated as CSALSTVNSYNEQFF.

This chain uses TRBV20-1 with TRBJ2-7, with a possible D match to TRBD2 (7 bases). The CDR3 has 12 residues. The V end was cut by 6 bases, the J end by 5 bases, with 14 bases between. Germline V gene sequence: CDR1 DFQATT, CDR2 SNEGSKA (reference sequence). The CDR3 region has the DNA TGCAGTGCCGGGGGGCAGGACCACGAGCAGTACTTC. As protein: CSAGGQDHEQYF.

The chain recombines TRBV5-1 with TRBJ2-1; 10 bases match TRBD2. V gave up 0 bases and J gave up 10 bases; unmatched junction bases: 4. The CDR3 is 14 residues long. Germline CDR1 SGHRS, CDR2 YFSETQ. The chain's CDR3 is CASSLELAGAEQFF. In DNA form, the CDR3 reads TGCGCCAGCAGCTTGGAGCTAGCGGGAGCCGAGCAGTTCTTC.

The gene calls are TRBV29-1 and TRBJ1-2, with TRBD1 as a possible D gene (6 bases). With 6 bases removed from V and 6 bases from J, the gap between germline ends came to 14 bases. This CDR3 spans 12 amino acids. Germline CDR1 and CDR2: SQVTM and ANQGSEA. The CDR3 coding sequence is TGCAGCGTCATGGACAGCGGCAATGGCTACACCTTC. Translating it yields CSVMDSGNGYTF.

The chain has TRBV7-9 and TRBJ2-7; D unclear. The CDR3 is 14 residues long. Per germline, CDR1 SEHNR and CDR2 FQNEAQ (reference sequence). The V gene lost 5 bases and the J gene lost 7 bases, with 18 bases spanning the gap. The CDR3 loop reads CASSPVLSPGEQYF. The CDR3 DNA is TGTGCCAGCAGCCCCGTCCTATCCCCCGGGGAGCAGTACTTC.

The V and J genes are TRBV10-3 and TRBJ2-5; D possibly uses TRBD1 or TRBD2 (5 bases each). Germline-derived CDR1 and CDR2 are ENHRY and SYGVKD. The CDR3 extends over 13 amino acids. With 5 bases removed from V and 3 bases from J, the gap between germline ends came to 10 bases. The CDR3 coding sequence is TGTGCCATCAGTCGGGACGAGAAAGAGACCCAGTACTTC. Its protein is CAISRDEKETQYF.

V is TRBV7-2 and J is TRBJ2-5, with a tentative D call TRBD1 (5 bases). In germline, CDR1 is SGHTA, CDR2 FQGNSA. The CDR3 is 14 amino acids. V lost 4 bases and J 11 bases, leaving 20 bases between the germline ends. In DNA, the CDR3 is TGTGCCAGCAGCTCCCCTGCGGTAGGGGCTGAGCAGTACTTC. Protein product: CASSSPAVGAEQYF. The full variable domain, its missing parts supplied by reference TRBV7-2 and TRBJ2-5, is GAGVSQSPSNKVTEKGKDVELRCDPISGHTALYWYRQSLGQGLEFLIYFQGNSAPDKSGLPSDRFSAERTGGSVSTLTIQRTQQEDSAVYLCASSSPAVGAEQYFGPGTRLLVL.

The rearrangement uses TRBV5-1 and TRBJ2-1; D possibly uses TRBD1 or TRBD2 (5 bases each). Per the germline V gene, CDR1 is SGHRS and CDR2 is YFSETQ. Deletions cut 1 base from V and 2 bases from J, with 13 bases between. The CDR3 covers 16 residues. The DNA for the CDR3 is TGCGCCAGCAGCTTGAATAGGGACCGGACCTACAATGAGCAGTTCTTC. It encodes CASSLNRDRTYNEQFF.

V gene TRBV6-5 combines with J gene TRBJ1-1; 7 bases align to TRBD1. The CDR3 is 15 amino acids. The junction had 7 bases not matched to a gene; V was cut back by 2 bases and J by 4 bases. Germline V CDR1 and CDR2: MNHEY, SVGAGI. CDR3: CASSYDPAGGTEAFF. The CDR3 DNA reads TGTGCCAGCAGTTACGATCCGGCAGGGGGCACTGAAGCTTTCTTT.